This record covers a single TCR beta chain. In this sample, this clonotype turned up many times. Its antigen is not yet known. Within one base of it there is no much larger clone, and no base qualities were kept. This sample's time point label indicates: patch test 2, 6 weeks after DPC sensitization. The sample's treatment or condition, from its label and the paper: therapeutic diphenylcyclopropenone sensitization with weekly scalp DPC. Blood at each patch-test visit was drawn before the patch test was applied. Patients were eligible if aged 18 to 70, diagnosed with alopecia and judged suitable for DPC therapy, and pregnant patients were excluded. Total RNA was isolated from unfractionated whole blood collected in Tempus Blood RNA tubes. The data stem from a study of human T cells and chemical hapten exposure (dated by TCRdb to the early 2020s). At the level of the whole study: For sensitization, 2% DPC in acetone was applied to a 2 cm by 2 cm area of upper inner arm skin. Under 30 alopecia patients gave blood for TCR sequencing at one to four time points (pre-sensitization, 2, 6 and 24 weeks). Throughout the study period of roughly 24 weeks, patients also received therapeutic DPC doses to the scalp every week. Most of the patients in the cohort were female, and the cohort covered alopecia areata with under or over 50% scalp involvement, alopecia totalis and alopecia universalis. Patch tests used Finn chambers with 0.01% DPC on the upper back, scored after 6 days by International Contact Dermatitis Research Group standards. Patient blood was sampled pre-sensitization (week 0) and at 2, 6 and about 24 weeks after DPC sensitization. The study tracked peripheral blood TCR repertoire changes in vivo during primary and secondary sensitization to the hapten diphenylcyclopropenone (DPC) in alopecia patients. Libraries were pooled for sequencing, and per-sample TCR yields varied mainly because of small differences in library volumes within the pool. What the study reported, not specific to this receptor: After repeated subsampling, changes were observed in the strength of the expansion versus patch-test correlation and in the threshold at which the correlation became significant. Significantly more large CDR3 similarity clusters were formed by expanded TCRs than by pre-sensitization or healthy control sets, consistent with antigen-driven responses. A positive correlation was found between the number of PT1 expanded TCRs and patch test score, with significance reached at thresholds 8, 16 and 32 but not 4. DPC sensitization did not change the number of TCRs with a frequency above 1 in 1000, and there was no evidence of changes in global repertoire structure. Alopecia, a presumed autoimmune disease, was present in all patients, so the immune response of the patients might differ from that of healthy individuals.

Library preparation used RACE. Sequencing was performed on a NextSeq 500. During library preparation, unique molecular identifiers were attached to individual cDNA molecules so that TCRs could be counted in a quantitative, reproducible way. From each blood RNA sample, both TCR alpha and TCR beta chains were sequenced. The authors' analysis ran thus. Samples had a median of around 92,000 TCRs, with a range from 23,224 to 690,600. The Decombinator software suite was used to annotate V, J and CDR3 in the TCR reads. For the PS versus PT1 abundance plots, all samples were subsampled to the same number of TCRs (28,000). Expanded TCRs were defined as absent before sensitization and observed at least eight times at the 2-week time point. The raw public reads went through TCRdb reprocessing: fastp at Q25, MiXCR clone calling, in-frame beta chains kept. When rows share a CDR3 protein, they turn into one entry using the most common DNA and genes. It is TCRdb's table, rather than the study itself, that gives the V and J calls and clone size. This sample comprises under 450,000 distinct CDR3 sequences, roughly 6.3% of them detected only once. Around 6.1% of the sample is in the top ten clones.

The CDR3 goes from the cysteine to the phenylalanine over 14 residues. Of the read, only the CDR3 DNA is kept; its 42 bases are in frame from base 1. In this chain, TRBV21-1 is recombined with TRBJ1-4; TRBD1 is the table's D call and was not checked against the DNA. TRBV21-1 represents a pseudogene. Sample: whole blood, taken in connection with sensitization to the hapten diphenylcyclopropenone (DPC). The receptor was derived from a woman under 30 with alopecia areata. Some clones in this sample may be carry-over from other donors' samples. Here the CDR3 is given as CASKRQGGNEKLFF. The nucleotide sequence reads as follows: TGTGCCAGCAAGAGACAGGGTGGTAATGAAAAACTGTTTTTT.